The 21 T cell receptor beta chains in this list originate from one sample, sequenced in a study of post-analysis software for immune sequencing data. Libraries were made from TCR beta cDNA, and they carried unique molecular identifiers. TCRdb fed the PCR reads into MiXCR, producing one record per CDR3 protein. The sample consists of 150,000 to 200,000 distinct CDR3 sequences, roughly 40% of them appearing once. Source: blood, taken after autologous hematopoietic stem cell transplantation. All receptors derive from a girl aged 5-17 years with multiple sclerosis.

The chain combines TRBV20-1 with TRBJ1-2; 7 bases match TRBD1. CDR3 length equals 13 residues. From germline, CDR1 is DFQATT and CDR2 SNEGSKA (reference sequence). Trimming at V came to 6 bases and at J to 8 bases, leaving 12 bases not matched to a gene. For the CDR3, the DNA is TGCAGTGCAGAACAGGGGCCGTCTGGGGGCTACACCTTC. Translating gives CSAEQGPSGGYTF.

This clonotype was seen a handful of times. CDR3 protein: CASSRLRGAIYEQYF. The CDR3 nucleotides read TGTGCCAGCAGCCGGTTGAGGGGGGCAATTTACGAGCAGTACTTC. The chain uses TRBV14 and TRBJ2-7; D could derive from TRBD1 or TRBD2 (6 bases each). Germline V CDR1 and CDR2: SGHDN, FVKESK. This CDR3 is built from 15 residues. Trimming took 4 bases from V and 4 from J, leaving 17 bases between them.

V usage is TRBV10-3 and J usage is TRBJ2-7, with TRBD1 matching over 8 bases. The CDR3 loop spans 14 amino acids. J was trimmed by 1 base and V by 6 bases; bases with no gene match: 5. CDR1 ENHRY and CDR2 SYGVKD come from the germline V gene. CDR3 loop: CAISAGQESYEQYF. The CDR3 DNA reads TGTGCCATCAGCGCGGGACAGGAATCCTACGAGCAGTACTTC.

This clonotype was counted ten times or more. The chain combines TRBV6-2 or TRBV6-3 with TRBJ2-7; D gene uncertain. This CDR3 region has 12 residues. Germline V gives CDR1 MNHEY, CDR2 SVGEGT. Trimming shortened V by 4 bases and J by 3 bases, and 7 bases separated the two germline ends. The DNA for the CDR3 is TGTGCCAGCAGTTGGACGGGCTACGAGCAGTACTTC. Translating it yields CASSWTGYEQYF.

The chain joins TRBV3-1 to TRBJ2-1; TRBD2 agrees at 11 bases. The CDR3 is made up of 15 amino acids. Trimming cost V 3 bases and J 9 bases; bases outside gene matches: 7. Per germline, CDR1 LGHDT and CDR2 YNNKEL (reference sequence). For the CDR3, the DNA is TGTGCCAGCAGCCACCCTAGCGGGAGGCGGGCTGAGCAGTTCTTC. This translates into CASSHPSGRRAEQFF.

This clonotype was detected ten times or more. CDR3 in amino acids: CASAELLVNEQFF. The DNA of the CDR3 is TGTGCCAGCGCCGAACTACTAGTGAATGAGCAGTTCTTC. V and J are TRBV6-1 and TRBJ2-1, with D maybe TRBD2 (5 bases). CDR1 and CDR2 (germline): MNHNS, SASEGT. The ends were cut back, 8 bases at V and 7 bases at J, with 15 bases in the middle. This CDR3 has 13 amino acids.

Ten or more counts support this clonotype. This rearrangement joins TRBV5-1 to TRBJ2-1, with TRBD2 matching over 9 bases. CDR1 SGHRS and CDR2 YFSETQ come from the germline V gene. CDR3 length: 16 amino acids. Unmatched junction bases numbered 11, after V lost 0 bases and J lost 10 bases. The CDR3 spells CASSLGGELAGVEQFF. The CDR3 bases are TGCGCCAGCAGCTTGGGCGGTGAATTAGCGGGAGTCGAGCAGTTCTTC.

The chain employs TRBV7-2 and TRBJ2-7, with 9 bases lining up with TRBD2. The CDR3 is 16 residues long. The germline CDR1 and CDR2 sequences are SGHTA and FQGNSA. V dropped 2 bases and J dropped 7; count of bases not matched to a gene: 12. The CDR3 DNA reads as TGTGCCAGCAGCTTAAGAGCCAGAAGACTAGCGGAAGAGCAGTACTTC. Protein sequence: CASSLRARRLAEEQYF.

This clonotype was counted a few times. J is TRBJ2-1 and V is TRBV5-1, with D perhaps TRBD2 (7 bases). Trimming took off 4 bases at V and 7 bases at J, with 21 bases between the two ends. This CDR3 is 16 amino acids long. Germline V gene sequence: CDR1 SGHRS, CDR2 YFSETQ. The CDR3 reads CASSNRVAGVRNEQFF. The CDR3 DNA reads as TGCGCCAGCAGCAACAGGGTGGCGGGAGTAAGAAATGAGCAGTTCTTC.

This sequence joins TRBV5-1 and TRBJ1-2; D call uncertain. V lost 0 bases and J lost 7, with 13 bases in between. The CDR3 runs 14 residues. CDR1 and CDR2 (germline): SGHRS, YFSETQ. CDR3 coding DNA: TGCGCCAGCAGCTTGGACCAGTTAGGTGTTGGCTACACCTTC. It yields the protein CASSLDQLGVGYTF.

The table lists this clonotype with many counts. This chain uses TRBV12-3 or TRBV12-4 with TRBJ2-3; no definite D call. The V and J ends lost 6 bases and 8 bases respectively, with 12 bases between them. CDR3 size: 12 residues. CDR3 DNA: TGTGCCAGCAGCCCCAGCCAGGTTACGCAGTATTTT. Translation: CASSPSQVTQYF.

The chain employs TRBV5-6 and TRBJ2-5, with 11 bases matching TRBD2. The end of the DNA aligns better with TRBJ2-7, so the J call may be wrong. The V gene's germline CDR1 is SGHDT and CDR2 YYEEEE. The CDR3 has 15 residues. DNA of the CDR3: TGTGCCAGCAGCTTCCTAGCGGGAGGCCCCTACGAGCAGTACTTC. Protein sequence: CASSFLAGGPYEQYF.

The chain carries TRBV27 and TRBJ1-6; maybe TRBD1 (5 bases). Germline V gene lookup returns CDR1 MNHEY and CDR2 SMNVEV (reference sequence). Trimming removed 10 bases from V and 7 bases from J, with 14 bases in between. This CDR3 comprises 13 residues. This CDR3 is CAMAWDGNSPLHF. The CDR3, as DNA: TGTGCCATGGCATGGGACGGGAATTCACCCCTCCACTTT.

This clonotype was recorded at least ten times. The chain combines TRBV6-5 with TRBJ1-2; TRBD1 aligns across 9 bases. From germline, CDR1 is MNHEY and CDR2 SVGAGI. Unmatched junction bases numbered 8, after V lost 6 bases and J lost 3 bases. The CDR3 is 15 residues long. The CDR3 nucleotides are TGTGCCAGCAGGCCACCGGGACAGGGTGACTATGGCTACACCTTC. Its translation: CASRPPGQGDYGYTF.

The chain recombines TRBV20-1 with TRBJ1-5; possible D gene TRBD1, 6 bases. The CDR3 runs 15 residues. Germline lookup yields CDR1 DFQATT and CDR2 SNEGSKA (reference sequence). V lost 2 bases, J lost 3 bases, and 14 bases lay in between. The CDR3 loop reads CSARNPGQPNQPQHF. The CDR3 DNA sequence: TGCAGTGCTAGAAACCCGGGACAACCCAATCAGCCCCAGCATTTT.

The chain carries TRBV4-3 and TRBJ2-5, with 9 bases lining up with TRBD1. This CDR3 comprises 15 residues. The V gene's germline CDR1 is LGHNA and CDR2 YSLEER. The trim removed 3 bases at V and 5 bases at J, leaving 7 bases unmatched. CDR3 sequence reads: CASSQGQGHGETQYF. DNA of the CDR3: TGCGCCAGCAGCCAGGGACAGGGCCACGGTGAGACCCAGTACTTC.

The chain employs TRBV4-3 and TRBJ1-5; D unclear. The CDR3 has 14 residues. Per germline, CDR1 LGHNA and CDR2 YSLEER. Trimming removed 4 bases at V and 5 bases at J, with 12 bases between. The CDR3 coding sequence is TGCGCCAGCAGCCCAGAGCTCGGGGATCAGCCCCAGCATTTT. Translation gives CASSPELGDQPQHF.

The CDR3 protein is CASSLYAGGETQYF. As DNA, the CDR3 is TGTGCCAGCAGTTTATACGCGGGGGGAGAGACCCAGTACTTC. V is TRBV28 and J is TRBJ2-5, with 8 bases fitting TRBD2. Trimming removed 1 base from V and 4 bases from J; junction bases left unmatched: 2. Germline assignment: CDR1 MDHEN and CDR2 SYDVKM. The CDR3 runs to 14 residues. Full variable domain (remainder filled in from reference TRBV28 and TRBJ2-5): DVKVTQSSRYLVKRTGEKVFLECVQDMDHENMFWYRQDPGLGLRLIYFSYDVKMKEKGDIPEGYSVSREKKERFSLILESASTNQTSMYLCASSLYAGGETQYFGPGTRLLVL.

CDR3 sequence: CASSLRQGVSTDTQYF. CDR3 in DNA: TGTGCCAGCAGTTTGAGGCAGGGGGTGAGCACAGATACGCAGTATTTT. The rearrangement uses TRBV12-3 or TRBV12-4 and TRBJ2-3, with 7 bases matching TRBD1. The CDR3 runs 16 residues. The J segment lost 0 bases and the V segment lost 3 bases, leaving 6 bases of the junction unmatched.

The V and J genes are TRBV29-1 and TRBJ2-5, with D unresolved. The J call may be incorrect, as the DNA end agrees better with TRBJ2-7. This CDR3 has 12 amino acids. The germline V gene encodes CDR1 SQVTM and CDR2 ANQGSEA. CDR3 in DNA: TGCAGCGTTGAAGAGGGTCTGGACGAGCAGTACTTC. Encoded protein: CSVEEGLDEQYF.

V usage is TRBV28 and J usage is TRBJ2-3; no clear D gene. The germline V gene encodes CDR1 MDHEN and CDR2 SYDVKM. The CDR3 loop spans 16 amino acids. Trimming removed 1 base from V and 5 bases from J, with 16 bases in between. The CDR3 DNA is TGTGCCAGCAGTTTATCTCCGTCAGCGCTGAGAGATACGCAGTATTTT. Residues: CASSLSPSALRDTQYF.